Shown below are 28 T cell receptor beta chains from a single sample sequenced in a study of T cell responses to AZD1222 COVID-19 vaccine. Sequencing was performed with immunoSEQ multiplex PCR; in TCRdb, only in-frame clones are kept and a portion is missing. The table lists over 60,000 clones, about four fifths of them singletons. The sequences come from peripheral blood, collected on day 0 of MenACWY control vaccination. Receptors originate from an adult in good health.

The chain recombines TRBV25-1 with TRBJ1-1; the D is unclear. Looked up from germline, CDR1 is MGHDK and CDR2 is SYGVNS. With 3 bases removed from V and 5 bases from J, the gap between germline ends came to 7 bases. The CDR3 is 12 residues long. The DNA of the CDR3 is TGTGCCAGCAGTGATCACGGTACTGAAGCTTTCTTT. It translates to CASSDHGTEAFF.

The V gene is TRBV27, the J gene TRBJ2-7, with D possibly being TRBD1 (5 bases). The CDR3 runs to 14 residues. Germline CDR1 is MNHEY and CDR2 is SMNVEV (reference sequence). Trimming removed 0 bases at V and 1 base at J, with 7 bases between. As DNA, the CDR3 is TGTGCCAGCAGTTTATCCGCAGGGTCCTACGAGCAGTACTTC. Translating gives CASSLSAGSYEQYF.

This clone was found many times. The chain has TRBV19 and TRBJ2-2; D not resolved. V dropped 2 bases and J dropped 4 bases, with 5 bases sitting between them. Per germline, CDR1 LNHDA and CDR2 SQIVND (reference sequence). This CDR3 has 13 amino acids. CDR3 region: CASSIRITGELFF. The CDR3 nucleotides read TGTGCCAGTAGTATAAGGATCACCGGGGAGCTGTTTTTT.

V is TRBV5-4 and J is TRBJ2-7; TRBD2 matches at 10 bases. The trim removed 2 bases at V and 4 bases at J, leaving 6 bases unmatched. The germline gives CDR1 SGHNT, CDR2 YYREEE (reference sequence). CDR3 length equals 15 residues. The CDR3 DNA follows: TGTGCCAGCAGCTTATTAGCGGGAGGAGGTTACGAGCAGTACTTC. Its translation: CASSLLAGGGYEQYF.

V and J are TRBV6-2 or TRBV6-3 and TRBJ2-5; 8 nucleotides agree with TRBD1. From germline, CDR1 is MNHEY and CDR2 SVGEGT. Losses at the gene ends were 5 bases for V and 7 bases for J; bases not matched to a gene: 12. CDR3 length equals 15 residues. CDR3 amino acids: CASSPIRGQAGTQYF. The CDR3 nucleotides read TGTGCCAGCAGTCCGATTAGGGGACAGGCGGGGACCCAGTACTTC.

The chain carries TRBV5-1 and TRBJ2-5, with a weak D call TRBD1 (5 bases). V lost 0 bases and J 1 base, leaving 7 bases between the germline ends. From germline, CDR1 is SGHRS and CDR2 YFSETQ. The CDR3 loop spans 14 amino acids. CDR3 in amino acids: CASSLGTSQETQYF. CDR3 coding DNA: TGCGCCAGCAGCTTGGGGACAAGCCAAGAGACCCAGTACTTC.

V gene TRBV21-1 combines with J gene TRBJ2-3. TRBV21-1 is annotated as a pseudogene. This CDR3 contains 15 residues. The CDR3 region is CASRRDGHRGDTQYF. The DNA for the CDR3 is TGTGCCAGCAGACGGGACGGCCATCGGGGCGATACGCAGTATTTT.

CDR3 sequence reads: CASSGDGSYNEQFF. The DNA of the CDR3 is TGTGCCAGCTCAGGGGACGGATCCTACAATGAGCAGTTCTTC. The V gene is TRBV18, the J gene TRBJ2-1; D assignment may be TRBD1 or TRBD2 (5 bases each). Trimming took 5 bases from V and 1 from J, leaving 9 bases between them. This CDR3 has 14 amino acids. The V gene's germline CDR1 is KGHSH and CDR2 LQKENI.

The chain uses TRBV28 and TRBJ2-7, with D perhaps TRBD2 (5 bases). V lost 8 bases and J lost 3, with 17 bases in between. The CDR3 totals 14 residues. Germline CDR1 MDHEN, CDR2 SYDVKM. In nucleotides, the CDR3 is TGTGCCAGCGGAAAACTAGTGAGGGTCTACGAGCAGTACTTC. Amino acid sequence: CASGKLVRVYEQYF.

The chain joins TRBV7-9 to TRBJ1-4; maybe TRBD1 (5 bases). CDR1 is SEHNR, CDR2 FQNEAQ, per germline (reference sequence). Trimming removed 5 bases from V and 8 bases from J, with 18 bases in between. This CDR3 spans 15 amino acids. The CDR3 coding sequence is TGTGCCAGCAGCCCAGGACACGCAGGGAACGAAAAACTGTTTTTT. Translating it yields CASSPGHAGNEKLFF.

V usage is TRBV9 and J usage is TRBJ1-4; a weak D match, TRBD1 (5 bases). V lost 2 bases and J 0 bases, leaving 8 bases between the germline ends. The CDR3 contains 15 residues. Germline values: CDR1 SGDLS, CDR2 YYNGEE. The CDR3 nucleotides read TGTGCCAGCAGCGTGGGGGACGCAACTAATGAAAAACTGTTTTTT. Its translation is CASSVGDATNEKLFF.

The chain has TRBV4-1 and TRBJ1-4; D is perhaps TRBD1 (5 bases). The germline CDR1 and CDR2 sequences are MGHRA and YSYEKL. The CDR3 totals 17 residues. Trimming took off 0 bases at V and 7 bases at J, with 18 bases between the two ends. The CDR3: CASSQEGGQGGGEKLFF. In nucleotides, the CDR3 is TGCGCCAGCAGCCAAGAGGGGGGTCAGGGAGGAGGTGAAAAACTGTTTTTT.

The V and J genes are TRBV6-6 and TRBJ1-1; 10 bases are shared with TRBD1. With 5 bases clipped from V and 6 bases from J, the junction kept 12 bases outside the gene matches. The CDR3 totals 16 residues. CDR1 is MNHNY, CDR2 SVGAGI, per germline (reference sequence). CDR3 sequence reads: CASSRSPGTGVAEAFF. CDR3 DNA: TGTGCCAGCAGTCGTAGTCCCGGGACAGGGGTGGCTGAAGCTTTCTTT.

This chain uses TRBV6-2 or TRBV6-3 with TRBJ2-7; D is tentatively TRBD1 or TRBD2 (5 bases each). Trimming removed 6 bases at V and 2 bases at J, with 20 bases between. The CDR3 spans 16 residues. Germline-derived CDR1 and CDR2 are MNHEY and SVGEGT. In nucleotides, the CDR3 is TGTGCCAGCAGCCGGGACCAAGGGTCCCATCCCTACGAGCAGTACTTC. It specifies CASSRDQGSHPYEQYF.

The chain carries TRBV10-3 and TRBJ2-7; 13 nucleotides match TRBD2. The CDR3 loop spans 16 amino acids. Germline CDR1 reads ENHRY; CDR2 reads SYGVKD. Germline trimming cut 3 bases from V and 1 base from J; bases unmatched to any gene: 3. Here the CDR3 DNA reads TGTGCCATCAGTGACACTAGCGGGAGGGTGTCCTACGAGCAGTACTTC. Translation gives CAISDTSGRVSYEQYF.

This chain links TRBV29-1 with TRBJ2-5; possibly TRBD1 or TRBD2 for D (5 bases each). Trimming took 1 base from V and 5 from J, leaving 5 bases between them. This CDR3 comprises 11 residues. Germline V gene sequence: CDR1 SQVTM, CDR2 ANQGSEA. The CDR3 DNA sequence: TGCAGCGTTGAAGGGGACGAGACCCAGTACTTC. Translating it yields CSVEGDETQYF.

The chain joins TRBV7-2 to TRBJ2-3; D gene unclear. Trimming stripped 4 bases from V and 2 bases from J, with 1 base between. This CDR3 spans 11 amino acids. Looked up from germline, CDR1 is SGHTA and CDR2 is FQGNSA. The CDR3 sequence: CASSSTDTQYF. In nucleotides, the CDR3 is TGTGCCAGCAGCTCCACAGATACGCAGTATTTT.

The chain links TRBV14 to TRBJ1-2, with 7 bases that match TRBD1. With V trimmed by 1 base and J by 3 bases, 8 bases remained unmatched. The germline V gene encodes CDR1 SGHDN and CDR2 FVKESK. CDR3 length: 16 residues. CDR3 nucleotides: TGTGCCAGCAGCCAAGGTTCCTTGGGACAGCACTATGGCTACACCTTC. It encodes CASSQGSLGQHYGYTF.

The V and J genes are TRBV19 and TRBJ1-2; weak D call: TRBD1 (6 bases). The V gene's germline CDR1 is LNHDA and CDR2 SQIVND (reference sequence). V was cut by 3 bases and J by 4 bases, with 9 bases left in between. The CDR3 is 13 amino acids. CDR3 DNA sequence: TGTGCCAGTAGTATGGACAGCGCCTATGGCTACACCTTC. Protein sequence: CASSMDSAYGYTF.

The chain carries TRBV18 and TRBJ1-3, with D perhaps matching TRBD1 (6 bases). Germline V gene sequence: CDR1 KGHSH, CDR2 LQKENI. Trimming left V 3 bases short and J 0 bases short, with 6 bases between. The CDR3 totals 14 residues. The CDR3 nucleotides read TGTGCCAGCTCACCGGACAGCTCTGGAAACACCATATATTTT. Amino acid sequence: CASSPDSSGNTIYF. The entire variable domain, with the rest obtained from reference TRBV18 and TRBJ1-3, is as follows: NAGVMQNPRHLVRRRGQEARLRCSPMKGHSHVYWYRQLPEEGLKFMVYLQKENIIDESGMPKERFSAEFPKEGPSILRIQQVVRGDSAAYFCASSPDSSGNTIYFGEGSWLTVV.

This chain links TRBV6-5 with TRBJ1-6; D is ambiguous. Germline V gene data show CDR1 as MNHEY and CDR2 as SVGAGI. The CDR3 extends over 15 amino acids. The V end was cut by 6 bases, the J end by 0 bases, with 9 bases between. CDR3 DNA sequence: TGTGCCAGCAGAGCAGACGCCTCCTATAATTCACCCCTCCACTTT. Its protein product is CASRADASYNSPLHF.

This clone was recorded only once. At one boundary the junction diverges from the germline segment, which might be a read error. The genes are TRBV11-2 and TRBJ2-7; the D gene could be TRBD1 or TRBD2 (5 bases each). CDR1 is SGHAT, CDR2 FQNNGV, per germline. The CDR3 is made up of 12 amino acids. Here the CDR3 DNA reads TGTGCCAGCAGCCTAGAGGGGTGGCTCTTTACCTTC. Its protein is CASSLEGWLFTF.

This clone has only one observation. This chain links TRBV15 with TRBJ1-5; D remains ambiguous. The V end was cut by 0 bases, the J end by 0 bases, with 6 bases between. The germline gives CDR1 LNHNV, CDR2 YYDKDF (reference sequence). CDR3 length equals 15 residues. CDR3 in amino acids: CATSRDFSSNQPQHF. In nucleotides, the CDR3 is TGTGCCACCAGCAGAGACTTTTCTAGCAATCAGCCCCAGCATTTT.

The chain couples TRBV27 to TRBJ2-7; TRBD2 matches at 10 bases. The CDR3 consists of 17 residues. In germline, CDR1 is MNHEY, CDR2 SMNVEV (reference sequence). V dropped 5 bases and J dropped 3; count of bases not matched to a gene: 13. CDR3 loop: CASSPAWTSGSNYEQYF. For the CDR3, the DNA is TGTGCCAGCAGTCCCGCCTGGACTAGCGGATCCAACTACGAGCAGTACTTC.

V is TRBV30 and J is TRBJ1-2, with unresolved D. The CDR3 runs to 11 residues. V shed 0 bases and J shed 7 bases, with 6 bases lying between them. Germline assignment: CDR1 GTSNPN and CDR2 SVGIG (reference sequence). The DNA of the CDR3 is TGTGCCTGGAGTGTACGAGGTGGCTACACCTTC. Translation: CAWSVRGGYTF.

The chain employs TRBV14 and TRBJ2-2; D is uncertain. The CDR3 runs 13 residues. CDR1 and CDR2 from the germline V gene are SGHDN and FVKESK. Trimming removed 1 base at V and 7 bases at J, with 7 bases between. DNA for the CDR3: TGTGCCAGCAGCCAAGTGAGGAACGGGGAGCTGTTTTTT. Its translation: CASSQVRNGELFF.

This clone was seen more than once but under ten times. The chain employs TRBV12-1 and TRBJ2-7; the DNA was not compared with TRBD2, the D call given in the table. TRBV12-1 is a pseudogene locus. The CDR3 runs 17 residues. The CDR3 coding sequence is TGTGCCAGCAGCTTAACTCGGCGGGGGGGCCCTTGGTACGAGCAGTACTTC. Its protein is CASSLTRRGGPWYEQYF.

This chain joins TRBV6-5 and TRBJ1-5; a possible D gene is TRBD1 (5 bases). The germline gives CDR1 MNHEY, CDR2 SVGAGI. The CDR3 consists of 14 residues. Trimming cost V 6 bases and J 0 bases, with 9 bases left between them. The CDR3 nucleotides read TGTGCCAGCAGGTCGGGGCATAGCAATCAGCCCCAGCATTTT. Its protein is CASRSGHSNQPQHF.